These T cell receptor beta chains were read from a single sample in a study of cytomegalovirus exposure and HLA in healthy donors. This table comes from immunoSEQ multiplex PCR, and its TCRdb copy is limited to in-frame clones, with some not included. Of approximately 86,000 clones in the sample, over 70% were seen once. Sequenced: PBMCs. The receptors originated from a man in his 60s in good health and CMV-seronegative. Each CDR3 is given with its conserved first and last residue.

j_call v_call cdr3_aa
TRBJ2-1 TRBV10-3 CAISGLAGEGRDEQFF
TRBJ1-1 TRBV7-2 CASSKGVNTEAFF
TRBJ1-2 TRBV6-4 CASSDGEGSDGYTF
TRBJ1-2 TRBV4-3 CASSQENVPINYGYTF
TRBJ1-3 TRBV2 CASSEQLSGNTIYF
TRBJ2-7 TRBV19 CASSIATGAYEQYF
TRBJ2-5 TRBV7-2 CASSRSGGPQETQYF
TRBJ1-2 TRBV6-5 CASSYSQGFYGYTF
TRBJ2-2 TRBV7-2 CASSLRLNTGELFF
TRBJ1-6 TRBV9 CASSPRATAQGSPLHF
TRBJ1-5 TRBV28 CASSLVGAQNQPQHF
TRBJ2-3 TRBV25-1 CASSGVFGGRAPDTQYF
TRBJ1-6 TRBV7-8 CASSSSSVSPLHF
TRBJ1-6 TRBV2 CASKGDNSPLHF
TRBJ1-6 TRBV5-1 CASSLDRYNSPLHF
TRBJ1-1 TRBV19 CASSNSGQGAPYTEAFF
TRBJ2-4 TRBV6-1 CASELSLFKNIQYF
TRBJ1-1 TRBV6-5 CASSAADNTEAFF
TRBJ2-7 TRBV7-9 CASSFGTGISEQYF
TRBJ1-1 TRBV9 CASSPRHLNTEAFF
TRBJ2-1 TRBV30 CAWRPGQSNNEQFF
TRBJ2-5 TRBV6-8 CASSSQETQYF
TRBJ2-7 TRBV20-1 CSASGDEQYF
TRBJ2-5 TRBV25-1 CASWGVRGAGGETQYF
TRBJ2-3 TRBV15 CATSRGAITDTQYF
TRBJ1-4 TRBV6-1 CASSERGTGGARMKTLFF
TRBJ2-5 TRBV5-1 CASSFVPGETQYF
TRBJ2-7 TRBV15 CATSRDRGGPYEQYF
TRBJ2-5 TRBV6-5 CASSPQRGGTQYF
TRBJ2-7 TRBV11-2 CASSLRTSGNEQYF
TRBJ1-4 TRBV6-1 CASSEEQGAFEKLFF
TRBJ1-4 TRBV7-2 CASSLQATNEKLFF
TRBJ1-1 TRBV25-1 CASSVGGGSMNTEAFF
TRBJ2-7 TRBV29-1 CSAKGGYEQYF
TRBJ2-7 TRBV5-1 CASSPDRDRSYEQYF
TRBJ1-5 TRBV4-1 CASSQPTGQGDQPQHF
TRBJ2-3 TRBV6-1 CASNEQENTDTQYF
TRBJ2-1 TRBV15 CATSRDRDQTYNEQFF
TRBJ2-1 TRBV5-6 CASSLSLLADSYNEQFF
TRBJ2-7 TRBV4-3 CASSPWTGGYEQYF
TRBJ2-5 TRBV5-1 CASSLVGAETQYF
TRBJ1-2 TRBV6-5 CASSFRGGYTF
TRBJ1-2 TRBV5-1 CASSERTGRYGYTF
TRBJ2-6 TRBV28 CASSLLAGGGGANVLTF
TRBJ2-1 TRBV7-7 CASSEILGDNEQFF
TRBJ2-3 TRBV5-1 CASSSTNSADTQYF
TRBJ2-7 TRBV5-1 CASSLSGTGYAYEQYF
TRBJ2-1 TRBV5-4 CASSGGEVYNEQFF
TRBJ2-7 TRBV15 CATRPGLEPGPTYEQYF
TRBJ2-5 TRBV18 CASSPPGEETQYF
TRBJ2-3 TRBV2 CASRGLAERDTQYF